The source of this T cell receptor (beta chain) is a study of patients and donors after allogeneic stem cell transplantation. TCRdb reprocessed the RT-PCR reads via MiXCR and lists one record per CDR3 protein. The sample carries about a million distinct CDR3 sequences, approximately 19% recorded once. Germline V lookup: CDR1 SNHLY, CDR2 FYNNEI. V was shortened by 10 bases and J by 3 bases, with 14 bases between the two germline ends. CDR3 size: 13 residues. The rearrangement links TRBV2 to TRBJ2-3, with D unclear. This TCR came from a human donor who was either an allogeneic HSCT recipient or a stem cell or donor lymphocyte infusion donor (not recorded which). It is not recorded whose cells these are; they may come from a transplant donor. Material: blood, either unsorted or a sorted T cell fraction (not recorded which). The CDR3 DNA reads TGTGCCATCCAAGAGCTTCCGACAGATACGCAGTATTTT. Amino acid sequence: CAIQELPTDTQYF.